This T cell receptor (beta chain) was found in a study of T cells in women clearing cervical HPV infection. About the research overall: HLA type could not be excluded as a confounder.

As concerns this clone: Its antigen is still unknown. The CDR3 end is not reached by the read, which stops 3 residues before it; the germline J gene fills it in.

Study-wide points: CIN3+ cases had significantly higher TCR repertoire richness than controls, but evenness did not differ.

The CDR3 is 15 amino acids. From germline, CDR1 is MGHRA and CDR2 YSYEKL. V was pared by 1 base and J by 4 bases, with 13 bases between. This table comes from immunoSEQ multiplex PCR, and its TCRdb copy is limited to in-frame clones, with some not included. The table for this sample gives under 40,000 clones. Each participant carried one incident cervical HPV16 infection only. The sequenced sample consisted of blood buffy coat. The clonotype was recovered from a woman between 18 and 70 years old with a cervical HPV16 infection that either progressed to CIN3+ or cleared (not recorded which). The chain uses TRBV4-1 and TRBJ2-5; D gene unclear. CDR3 DNA (partial): TGCGCCAGCAGCCAAGGTTCGACCGCAGGAGAGACC. The encoded protein is CASSQGSTAGET. In full, the CDR3 reads CASSQGSTAGETQYF.